This record covers a single T cell receptor (beta chain). Germline V gene lookup returns CDR1 SGDLS and CDR2 YYNGEE. The J segment lost 1 base and the V segment lost 4 bases, leaving 10 bases of the junction unmatched. The CDR3 extends over 19 amino acids. The data belong to a study of blood T cell repertoires in COVID-19. Study information: Sites across the United States, Italy and Spain contributed samples from acute and convalescent COVID-19. In each case, the material was cDNA or gDNA derived from T cells, B-cell-depleted T cells, or PBMCs.

In the authors' methods: By means of reference gene primer amplification, nucleated cell counts were estimated. The table came from immunoSEQ multiplex PCR; TCRdb's copy has only in-frame clones and leaves some out. V and J calls and clone size are those listed in that table; D and trimming were worked out from the DNA. The data contain roughly 100,000 clones, 70% to 90% of them singletons. The sequence derives from a human donor in a cohort sampled during active COVID-19. The sequenced material came from peripheral blood. The J gene is TRBJ2-3, the V gene TRBV9; TRBD2 matches 15 bases. The CDR3: CASSPTRTSGRARTDTQYF. The CDR3 nucleotides are TGTGCCAGCAGCCCCACAAGGACTAGCGGGAGGGCCCGCACAGATACGCAGTATTTT.